These 7 T cell receptor beta chains came from one sample sequenced in a study of blood T cell repertoires in COVID-19. The data were produced by immunoSEQ multiplex PCR, yet TCRdb's version contains in-frame clones alone and is incomplete. The sample has about 240,000 clones, 80% to 90% seen once; the top ten hold 5.5% to 8%. Material: peripheral blood. These TCRs come from a man between 60 and 75 years old with acute or convalescent COVID-19.

This chain's CDR3 is CAISELGPGSGNTIYF. The CDR3 DNA sequence: TGTGCCATCAGTGAGTTAGGCCCAGGCTCTGGAAACACCATATATTTT. The rearrangement links TRBV10-3 to TRBJ1-3; D remains ambiguous. This CDR3 region has 16 residues. V lost 1 base and J 0 bases, leaving 10 bases between the germline ends. The V gene's germline CDR1 is ENHRY and CDR2 SYGVKD.

The chain links TRBV7-6 to TRBJ2-1; TRBD2 agrees at 8 bases. CDR1 is SGHVS and CDR2 is FNYEAQ in the germline V gene. The CDR3 loop spans 17 amino acids. The ends lost 2 bases at V and 2 bases at J; junction bases unmatched: 8. CDR3 bases: TGTGCCAGCAGCTTACGGCAAAGCGGGAGCACCTACAATGAGCAGTTCTTC. Translation gives CASSLRQSGSTYNEQFF. The complete variable domain, with remaining parts taken from reference TRBV7-6 and TRBJ2-1, reads GAGVSQSPRYKVTKRGQDVALRCDPISGHVSLYWYRQALGQGPEFLTYFNYEAQQDKSGLPNDRFSAERPEGSISTLTIQRTEQRDSAMYRCASSLRQSGSTYNEQFFGPGTRLTVL.

This sequence joins TRBV9 and TRBJ2-3; 12 bases are shared with TRBD2. The CDR3 totals 16 residues. Germline CDR1 SGDLS, CDR2 YYNGEE. The V gene end was trimmed by 3 bases and the J gene end by 4 bases; junction bases not matched to a gene: 6. This CDR3 reads CASSGASGRGADTQYF. The CDR3 DNA is TGTGCCAGCAGCGGTGCTAGCGGGAGGGGGGCAGATACGCAGTATTTT.

The CDR3 DNA reads as TGCAGCGTTGGGGCAGGACAGGGATCGGGACTTAGCACAGATACGCAGTATTTT. Amino acid sequence: CSVGAGQGSGLSTDTQYF. The chain recombines TRBV29-1 with TRBJ2-3; 8 nucleotides agree with TRBD1. The germline V gene encodes CDR1 SQVTM and CDR2 ANQGSEA. With V trimmed by 4 bases and J by 0 bases, 15 bases remained unmatched. This CDR3 has 18 residues.

The chain combines TRBV7-2 with TRBJ2-5; 7 nucleotides match TRBD1. J was trimmed by 5 bases and V by 3 bases; bases with no gene match: 9. The germline V gene has CDR1 SGHTA and CDR2 FQGNSA. The CDR3 loop spans 15 amino acids. The CDR3: CASSFRGRGAETQYF. The CDR3 region has the DNA TGTGCCAGCAGCTTTAGGGGGCGCGGAGCCGAGACCCAGTACTTC.

This clone was picked up a small number of times. The V call is TRBV28, the J call TRBJ2-1, with a possible D match to TRBD2 (5 bases). CDR1 is MDHEN, CDR2 SYDVKM, per germline. The CDR3 loop spans 15 amino acids. The ends were cut back, 1 base at V and 10 bases at J, with 17 bases in the middle. In DNA form, the CDR3 reads TGTGCCAGCAGTTTATATGGCCGCGTTAGGAGGGAGCAGTTCTTC. Amino acids: CASSLYGRVRREQFF.

The chain joins TRBV5-1 to TRBJ1-4, with TRBD1 identical over 7 bases. With 0 bases clipped from V and 3 bases from J, the junction kept 2 bases outside the gene matches. Germline V gene data show CDR1 as SGHRS and CDR2 as YFSETQ. The CDR3 extends over 15 amino acids. CDR3: CASSLGGQSNEKLFF. The CDR3 DNA reads TGCGCCAGCAGCTTGGGGGGACAGTCTAATGAAAAACTGTTTTTT.